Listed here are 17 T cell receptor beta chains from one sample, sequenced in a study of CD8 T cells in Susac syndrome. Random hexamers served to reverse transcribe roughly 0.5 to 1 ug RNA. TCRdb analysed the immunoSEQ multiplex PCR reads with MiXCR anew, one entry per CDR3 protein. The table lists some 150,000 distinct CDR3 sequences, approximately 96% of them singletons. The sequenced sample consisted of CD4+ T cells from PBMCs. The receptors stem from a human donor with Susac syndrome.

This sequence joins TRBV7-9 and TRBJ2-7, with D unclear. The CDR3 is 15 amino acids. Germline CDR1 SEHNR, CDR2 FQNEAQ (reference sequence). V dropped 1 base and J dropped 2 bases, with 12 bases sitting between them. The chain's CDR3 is CASSLVGSLTYEQYF. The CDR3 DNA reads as TGTGCCAGCAGCTTAGTAGGCAGTTTGACCTACGAGCAGTACTTC.

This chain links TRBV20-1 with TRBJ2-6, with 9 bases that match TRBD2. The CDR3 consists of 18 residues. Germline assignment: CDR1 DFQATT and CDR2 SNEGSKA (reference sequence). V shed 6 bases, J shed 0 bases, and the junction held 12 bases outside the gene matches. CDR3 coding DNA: TGCAGTGCCCATCTGGGGCTAGCGGGGAGCTCTGGGGCCAACGTCCTGACTTTC. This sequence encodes CSAHLGLAGSSGANVLTF.

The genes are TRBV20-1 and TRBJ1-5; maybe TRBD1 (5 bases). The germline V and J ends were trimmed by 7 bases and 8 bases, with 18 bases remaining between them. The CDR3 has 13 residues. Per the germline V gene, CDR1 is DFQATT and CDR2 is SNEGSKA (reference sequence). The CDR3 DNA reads TGCAGTGTAGGCGGGGGAGAAATCAAGCCCCAGCATTTT. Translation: CSVGGGEIKPQHF.

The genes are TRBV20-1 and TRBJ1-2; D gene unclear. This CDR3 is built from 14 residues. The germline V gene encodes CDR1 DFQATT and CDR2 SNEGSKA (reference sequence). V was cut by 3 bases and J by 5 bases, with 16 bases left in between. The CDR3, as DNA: TGCAGTGCTAGGCCGGGAGAAGGGCGGTATGGCTACACCTTC. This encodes CSARPGEGRYGYTF.

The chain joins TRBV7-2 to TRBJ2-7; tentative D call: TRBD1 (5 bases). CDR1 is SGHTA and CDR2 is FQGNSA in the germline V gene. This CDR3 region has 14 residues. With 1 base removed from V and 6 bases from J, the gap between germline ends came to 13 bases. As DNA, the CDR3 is TGTGCCAGCAGCTTAGTGTCGCAGGGTAGCGAGCAGTACTTC. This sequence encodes CASSLVSQGSEQYF.

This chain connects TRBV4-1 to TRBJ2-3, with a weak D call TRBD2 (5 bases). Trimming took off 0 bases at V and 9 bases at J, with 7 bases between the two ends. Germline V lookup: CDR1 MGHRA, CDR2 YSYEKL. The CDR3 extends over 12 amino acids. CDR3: CASSQEERTQYF. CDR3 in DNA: TGCGCCAGCAGCCAAGAAGAGCGGACGCAGTATTTT.

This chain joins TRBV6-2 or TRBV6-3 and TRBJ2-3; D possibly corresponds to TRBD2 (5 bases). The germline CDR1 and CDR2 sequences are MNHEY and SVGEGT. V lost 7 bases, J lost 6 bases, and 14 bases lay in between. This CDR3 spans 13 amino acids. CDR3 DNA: TGTGCCAGCACCCAACGGAGGACGGATACGCAGTATTTT. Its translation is CASTQRRTDTQYF.

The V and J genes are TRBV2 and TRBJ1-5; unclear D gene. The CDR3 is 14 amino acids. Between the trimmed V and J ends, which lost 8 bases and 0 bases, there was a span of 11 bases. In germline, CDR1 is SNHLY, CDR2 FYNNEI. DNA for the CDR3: TGTGCCAGCCATGAAGGGATTAGCAATCAGCCCCAGCATTTT. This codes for CASHEGISNQPQHF.

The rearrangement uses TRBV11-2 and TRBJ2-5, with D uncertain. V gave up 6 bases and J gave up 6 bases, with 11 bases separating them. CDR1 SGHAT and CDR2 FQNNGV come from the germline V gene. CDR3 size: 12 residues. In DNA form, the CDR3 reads TGTGCCAGCAGTCTCAAGGAGCAGACCCAGTACTTC. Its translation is CASSLKEQTQYF.

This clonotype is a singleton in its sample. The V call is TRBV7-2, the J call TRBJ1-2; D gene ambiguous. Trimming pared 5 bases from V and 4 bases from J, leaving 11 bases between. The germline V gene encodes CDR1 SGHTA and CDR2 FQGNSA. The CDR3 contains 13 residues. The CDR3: CASSIDPGYGYTF. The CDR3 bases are TGTGCCAGCAGCATTGACCCTGGCTATGGCTACACCTTC.

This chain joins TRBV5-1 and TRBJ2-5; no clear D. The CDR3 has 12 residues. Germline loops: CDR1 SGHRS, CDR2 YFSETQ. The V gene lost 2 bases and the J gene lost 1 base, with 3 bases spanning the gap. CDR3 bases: TGCGCCAGCAGCTTTACCCAAGAGACCCAGTACTTC. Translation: CASSFTQETQYF.

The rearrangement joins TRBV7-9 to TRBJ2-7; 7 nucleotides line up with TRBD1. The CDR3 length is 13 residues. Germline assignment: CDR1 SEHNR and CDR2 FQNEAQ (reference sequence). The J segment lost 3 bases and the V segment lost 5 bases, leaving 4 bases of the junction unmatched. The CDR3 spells CASSGDRIYEQYF. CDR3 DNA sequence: TGTGCCAGCAGCGGGGACAGAATCTACGAGCAGTACTTC. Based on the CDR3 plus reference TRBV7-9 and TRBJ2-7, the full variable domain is DTGVSQNPRHKITKRGQNVTFRCDPISEHNRLYWYRQTLGQGPEFLTYFQNEAQLEKSRLLSDRFSAERPKGSFSTLEIQRTEQGDSAMYLCASSGDRIYEQYFGPGTRLTVT.

The CDR3 DNA reads as TGCGCCAGCAGCCCCGACAGGGCGAACATTCAGTACTTC. It yields the protein CASSPDRANIQYF. The chain combines TRBV5-1 with TRBJ2-4, with 7 bases that match TRBD1. Germline loops: CDR1 SGHRS, CDR2 YFSETQ. The CDR3 length is 13 residues. V was clipped by 4 bases and J by 7 bases; unmatched bases: 5. Complete variable domain (other parts from reference TRBV5-1 and TRBJ2-4): KAGVTQTPRYLIKTRGQQVTLSCSPISGHRSVSWYQQTPGQGLQFLFEYFSETQRNKGNFPGRFSGRQFSNSRSEMNVSTLELGDSALYLCASSPDRANIQYFGAGTRLSVL.

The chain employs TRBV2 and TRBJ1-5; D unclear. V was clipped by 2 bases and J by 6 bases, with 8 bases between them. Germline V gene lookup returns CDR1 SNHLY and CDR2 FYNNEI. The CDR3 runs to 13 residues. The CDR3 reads CASSEIERQPQHF. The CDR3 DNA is TGTGCCAGCAGTGAAATCGAGCGTCAGCCCCAGCATTTT.

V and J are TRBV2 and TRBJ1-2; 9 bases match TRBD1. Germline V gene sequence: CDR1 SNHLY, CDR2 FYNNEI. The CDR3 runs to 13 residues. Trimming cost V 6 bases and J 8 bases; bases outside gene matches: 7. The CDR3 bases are TGTGCCAGCAGATCCGACAGGGGGAAGGGCTACACCTTC. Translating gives CASRSDRGKGYTF.

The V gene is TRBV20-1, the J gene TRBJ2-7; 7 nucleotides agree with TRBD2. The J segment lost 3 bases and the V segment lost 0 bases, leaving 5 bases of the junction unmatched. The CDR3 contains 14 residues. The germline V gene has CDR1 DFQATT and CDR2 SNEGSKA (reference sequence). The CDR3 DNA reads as TGCAGTGCTAGAGATATCGGGGGGAGCTACGAGCAGTACTTC. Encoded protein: CSARDIGGSYEQYF.

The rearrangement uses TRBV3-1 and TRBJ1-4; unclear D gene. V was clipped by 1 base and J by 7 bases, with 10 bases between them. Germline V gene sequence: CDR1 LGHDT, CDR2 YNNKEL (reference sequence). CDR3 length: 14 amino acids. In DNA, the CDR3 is TGTGCCAGCAGCCAAGTTGAGCGTGGTGAAAAACTGTTTTTT. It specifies CASSQVERGEKLFF.